This T cell receptor beta chain was recorded in a study of blood T cell repertoires in COVID-19. CDR3 length: 15 amino acids. The germline CDR1 and CDR2 sequences are MNHNY and SVGAGI (reference sequence). The V end lost 4 bases, the J end lost 0 bases, and 10 bases lay between the germline ends. TCRdb's copy holds only in-frame clones and misses some; the assay was immunoSEQ multiplex PCR. The top ten hold about 6.5% of the sample, which has about 190,000 clones, less than 90% seen once. Sample: peripheral blood. The clonotype originates from a woman between 35 and 50 years old with acute or convalescent COVID-19. The chain joins TRBV6-6 to TRBJ1-5; perhaps TRBD1 as D (5 bases). CDR3 region: CASSFGGGSNQPQHF. The CDR3 bases are TGTGCCAGCAGTTTCGGGGGGGGTAGCAATCAGCCCCAGCATTTT.